This T cell receptor beta chain was captured by sequencing in a study of beta chain features in type 1 diabetes. Whole-study findings and limits: High TCR expression in some cells could lead to their over-representation in cDNA sequencing. Reduced insertions and increased deletions marked VDJ junctions in type 1 diabetes patients. All four CD4+ subsets of Type 1 diabetes patients contained TCRB CDR3s that were moderately but significantly shorter.

Expressed TCRB transcripts were sequenced, since all the RNA that had been isolated was reverse transcribed. The protocol was immunoSEQ multiplex PCR, while the TCRdb copy is restricted to in-frame clones and leaves out a portion. The repertoire holds 160,000 or so clones, with 6.5% to 8.5% as singletons. V was clipped by 0 bases and J by 7 bases, with 19 bases between them. The CDR3 extends over 17 amino acids. The germline CDR1 and CDR2 sequences are SGHDN and FVKESK. Many counts were recorded for this clone. Its antigen remains unidentified. This clonotype originated in a young woman with type 1 diabetes. The genes are TRBV14 and TRBJ2-1; tentative D call: TRBD2 (6 bases). Sequencing was done on a sample of central memory CD4+ T cells from blood. The CDR3 reads CASSQDRRGAFTNEQFF. CDR3 nucleotide sequence: TGTGCCAGCAGCCAAGATAGGCGGGGTGCCTTTACAAATGAGCAGTTCTTC.